This TCR beta chain was retrieved from a study of T-cell memory formation after mild COVID-19 (dated by TCRdb to 2020 to 2022). About the study as a whole: TCR sequence clusters from the two donors were found to be largely donor specific. In two donors, T-cell clones that expanded and contracted after mild COVID-19 were followed by sequencing TCRalpha and TCRbeta repertoires longitudinally. Two young, previously healthy adult volunteers made up the cohort, one male and one female. What the research found in general, with its limitations: The study included only a couple of mild cases, and larger cohorts that include severe cases with pre-infection samples were judged to be necessary. Contracting CD4+ clones were found mainly in CM and EM memory subsets, while CD8+ clones were enriched in EMRA. Some responding clones were detected in pre-infection memory, suggesting pre-existing cross-reactive memory T cells joined the SARS-CoV-2 response. From day 15 to 85, contracting clones showed balanced CD4/CD8 phenotypes, whereas a second wave of clones that expanded from day 15 to 37 leaned towards CD4+. SARS-CoV-2 specificity was not confirmed for the second-wave clones peaking on day 37.

Ficoll-Paque density gradient centrifugation was used to isolate PBMCs. About this clonotype itself: It has no known antigen specificity. No much larger clone is present one base from it, and per-base qualities are unavailable.

From the cysteine up to the phenylalanine, the CDR3 has a length of 14 residues. Of all the DNA, just the CDR3 is kept, 42 bases in frame from base 1. Trimming removed 5 bases from V and 4 bases from J; the gene matches leave 5 bases unexplained. Instrument on record: Illumina NovaSeq 6000. cDNA libraries for TCRalpha and TCRbeta were prepared by 5'RACE using constant-segment primers, with sample barcodes and unique molecular identifiers added. RNA was extracted from every sample with Trizol reagent. Library amplification was performed in two PCR steps, and a second sample barcode and Illumina TruSeq adapters were introduced in the second step. The libraries were sequenced on an Illumina NovaSeq using 2 x 150 bp paired-end reads. The paper's processing steps were these. The reads were demultiplexed and collapsed into UMI-guided consensus sequences using migec v1.2.7. With mixcr v2.1.11, UMI consensuses were aligned to TRA and TRB V and J templates and assembled into clonotypes. Clonotypes were classified as expanded or contracted when called significant by both edgeR and NoisET, with noise models trained on biological replicates. For edgeR calls, the cutoffs were a false discovery rate-adjusted p below 0.01 and a log2 fold-change threshold of 1. As an exploratory analysis of dynamics, max-normalized trajectories of the 1000 most abundant clonotypes were examined with PCA combined with hierarchical clustering. Each responding clone was given a CD4 or CD8 phenotype based on the CD4+ and CD8+ repertoires, which had been sequenced separately. Clones were called with MiXCR by TCRdb after fastp trimmed the public reads at Q25, and only in-frame beta chains were retained. Every distinct CDR3 protein forms one entry, paired with its most common genes and DNA. TCRdb's processing, not the authors', yielded these V and J calls. Present in this sample are 450,000 or so distinct CDR3 sequences, approximately 23% of which were seen just once. Approximately 12% of the sample lies in the top ten.

The sequenced sample consisted of PBMCs or a T cell subset sorted from them (not recorded which). The sequence was obtained from an adult woman who had mild COVID-19 (a few samples of this study predate the infection). The sample titles of this study are shuffled in the database, so cell type and time point are left out; the donor was told from shared clones. The chain is made from TRBV12-3 or TRBV12-4 and TRBJ2-3, and 8 junctional nucleotides match TRBD2. The DNA reads TGTGCCAGCAGTATTAGACTAGCGCCAGATACGCAGTATTTT. It encodes CASSIRLAPDTQYF.